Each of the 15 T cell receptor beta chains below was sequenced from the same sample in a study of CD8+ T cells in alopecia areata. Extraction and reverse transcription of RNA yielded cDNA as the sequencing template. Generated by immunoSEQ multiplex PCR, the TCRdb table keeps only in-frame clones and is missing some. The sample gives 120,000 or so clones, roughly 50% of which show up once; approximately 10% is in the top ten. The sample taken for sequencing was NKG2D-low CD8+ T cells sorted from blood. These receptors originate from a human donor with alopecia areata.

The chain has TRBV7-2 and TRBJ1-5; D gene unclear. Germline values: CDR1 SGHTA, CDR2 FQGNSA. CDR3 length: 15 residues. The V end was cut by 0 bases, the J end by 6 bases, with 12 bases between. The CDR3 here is CASSLAEGTAQPQHF. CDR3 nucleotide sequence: TGTGCCAGCAGCTTAGCGGAGGGAACGGCTCAGCCCCAGCATTTT.

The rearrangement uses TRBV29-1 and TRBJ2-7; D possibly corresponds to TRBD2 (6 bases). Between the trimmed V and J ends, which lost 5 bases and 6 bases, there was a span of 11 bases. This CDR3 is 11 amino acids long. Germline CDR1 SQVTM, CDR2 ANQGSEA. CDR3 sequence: CSVSGGFEQYF. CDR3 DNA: TGCAGCGTTTCCGGGGGATTCGAGCAGTACTTC.

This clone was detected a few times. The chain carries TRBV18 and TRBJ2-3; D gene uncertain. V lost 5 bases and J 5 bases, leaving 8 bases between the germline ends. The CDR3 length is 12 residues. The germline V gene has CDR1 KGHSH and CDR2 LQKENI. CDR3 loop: CASSSMGDTQYF. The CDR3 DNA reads TGTGCCAGCTCATCCATGGGAGATACGCAGTATTTT.

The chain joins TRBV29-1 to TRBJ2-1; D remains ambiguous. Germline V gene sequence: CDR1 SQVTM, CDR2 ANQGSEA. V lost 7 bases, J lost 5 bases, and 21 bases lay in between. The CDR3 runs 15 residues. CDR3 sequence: CSAPEASSKHNEQFF. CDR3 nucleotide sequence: TGCAGCGCACCGGAAGCGAGCAGCAAACACAATGAGCAGTTCTTC.

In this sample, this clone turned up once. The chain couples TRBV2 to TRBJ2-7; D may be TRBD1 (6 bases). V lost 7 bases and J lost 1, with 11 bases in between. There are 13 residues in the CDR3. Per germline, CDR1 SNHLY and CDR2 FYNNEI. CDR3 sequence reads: CASNAGESYEQYF. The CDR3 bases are TGTGCCAGCAACGCAGGGGAGTCCTACGAGCAGTACTTC.

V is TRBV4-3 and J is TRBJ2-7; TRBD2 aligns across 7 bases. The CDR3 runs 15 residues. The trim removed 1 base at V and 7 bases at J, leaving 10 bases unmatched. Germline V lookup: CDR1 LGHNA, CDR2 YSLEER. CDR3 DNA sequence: TGCGCCAGCAGCCAAGGCGTACTAGCGCAAGGGGAGCAGTACTTC. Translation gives CASSQGVLAQGEQYF.

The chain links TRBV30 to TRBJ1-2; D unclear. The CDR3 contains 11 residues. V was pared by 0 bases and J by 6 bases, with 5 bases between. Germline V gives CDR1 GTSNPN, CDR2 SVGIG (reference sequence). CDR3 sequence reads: CAWSVLNGYTF. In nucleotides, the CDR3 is TGTGCCTGGAGTGTACTGAATGGCTACACCTTC. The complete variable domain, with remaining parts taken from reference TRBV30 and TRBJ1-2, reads SQTIHQWPATLVQPVGSPLSLECTVEGTSNPNLYWYRQAAGRGLQLLFYSVGIGQISSEVPQNLSASRPQDRQFILSSKKLLLSDSGFYLCAWSVLNGYTFGSGTRLTVV.

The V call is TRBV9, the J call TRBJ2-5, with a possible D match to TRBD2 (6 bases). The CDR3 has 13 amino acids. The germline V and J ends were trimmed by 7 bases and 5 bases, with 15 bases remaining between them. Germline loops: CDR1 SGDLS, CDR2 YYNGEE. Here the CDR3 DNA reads TGTGCCAGCGGCCAAACAGGAGGGGAGACCCAGTACTTC. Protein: CASGQTGGETQYF.

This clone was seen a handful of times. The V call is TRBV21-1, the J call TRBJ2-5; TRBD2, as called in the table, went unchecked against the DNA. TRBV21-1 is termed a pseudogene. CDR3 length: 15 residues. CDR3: CASSPGKGSEETQYF. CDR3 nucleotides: TGTGCCAGCAGCCCAGGCAAAGGGAGTGAGGAGACCCAGTACTTC.

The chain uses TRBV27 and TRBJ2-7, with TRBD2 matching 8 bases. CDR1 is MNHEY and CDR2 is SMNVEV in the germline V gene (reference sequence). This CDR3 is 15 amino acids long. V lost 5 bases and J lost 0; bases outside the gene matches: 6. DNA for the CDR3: TGTGCCAGCAGTCTCAGAGGGACTAGCTCCTACGAGCAGTACTTC. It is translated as CASSLRGTSSYEQYF.

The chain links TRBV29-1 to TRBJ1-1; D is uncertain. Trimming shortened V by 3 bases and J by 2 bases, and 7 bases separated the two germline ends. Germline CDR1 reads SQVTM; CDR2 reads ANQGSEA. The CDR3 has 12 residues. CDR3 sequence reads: CSVETFNTEAFF. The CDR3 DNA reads TGCAGCGTTGAGACTTTTAACACTGAAGCTTTCTTT.

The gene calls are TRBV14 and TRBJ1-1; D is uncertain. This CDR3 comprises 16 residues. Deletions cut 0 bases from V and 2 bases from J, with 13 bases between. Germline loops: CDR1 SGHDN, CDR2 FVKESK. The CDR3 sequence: CASSQDLARYNTEAFF. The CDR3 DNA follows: TGTGCCAGCAGCCAAGATCTAGCCCGGTATAACACTGAAGCTTTCTTT.

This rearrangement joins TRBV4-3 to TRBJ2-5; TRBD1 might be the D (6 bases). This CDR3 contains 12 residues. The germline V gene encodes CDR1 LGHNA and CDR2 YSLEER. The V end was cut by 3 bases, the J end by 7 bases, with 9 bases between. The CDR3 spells CASSHGGGTQYF. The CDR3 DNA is TGCGCCAGCAGCCATGGGGGCGGGACCCAGTACTTC.

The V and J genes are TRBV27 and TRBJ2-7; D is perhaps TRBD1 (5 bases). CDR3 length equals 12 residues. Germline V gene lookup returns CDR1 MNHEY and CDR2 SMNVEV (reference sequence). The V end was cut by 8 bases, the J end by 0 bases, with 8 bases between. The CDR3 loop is CASSDTSYEQYF. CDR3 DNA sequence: TGTGCCAGCTCGGACACCTCCTACGAGCAGTACTTC.

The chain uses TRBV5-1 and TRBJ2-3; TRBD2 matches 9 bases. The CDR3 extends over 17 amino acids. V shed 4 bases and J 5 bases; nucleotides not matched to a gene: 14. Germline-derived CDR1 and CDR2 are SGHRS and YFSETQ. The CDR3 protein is CASSPPLAGGLGDTQYF. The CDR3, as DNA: TGCGCCAGCAGCCCACCACTCGCGGGGGGGCTAGGAGATACGCAGTATTTT.